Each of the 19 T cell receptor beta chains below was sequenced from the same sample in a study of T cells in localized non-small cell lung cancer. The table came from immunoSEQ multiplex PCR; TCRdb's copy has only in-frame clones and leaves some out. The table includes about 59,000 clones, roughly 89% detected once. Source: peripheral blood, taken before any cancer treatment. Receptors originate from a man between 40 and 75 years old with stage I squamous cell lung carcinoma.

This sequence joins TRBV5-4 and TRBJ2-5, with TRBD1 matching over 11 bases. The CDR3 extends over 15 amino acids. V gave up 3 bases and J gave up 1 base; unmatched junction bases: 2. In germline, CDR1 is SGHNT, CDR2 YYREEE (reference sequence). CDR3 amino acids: CASSSGTGGQETQYF. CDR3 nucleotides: TGTGCCAGCAGCTCGGGGACAGGGGGCCAAGAGACCCAGTACTTC.

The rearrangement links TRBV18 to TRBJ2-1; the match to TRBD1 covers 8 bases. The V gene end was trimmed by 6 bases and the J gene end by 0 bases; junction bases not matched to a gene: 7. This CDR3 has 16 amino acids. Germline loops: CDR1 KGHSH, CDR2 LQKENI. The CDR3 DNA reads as TGTGCCAGCTCCCGAGGACAGGGATACTCCTACAATGAGCAGTTCTTC. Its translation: CASSRGQGYSYNEQFF. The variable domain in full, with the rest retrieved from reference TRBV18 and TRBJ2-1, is NAGVMQNPRHLVRRRGQEARLRCSPMKGHSHVYWYRQLPEEGLKFMVYLQKENIIDESGMPKERFSAEFPKEGPSILRIQQVVRGDSAAYFCASSRGQGYSYNEQFFGPGTRLTVL.

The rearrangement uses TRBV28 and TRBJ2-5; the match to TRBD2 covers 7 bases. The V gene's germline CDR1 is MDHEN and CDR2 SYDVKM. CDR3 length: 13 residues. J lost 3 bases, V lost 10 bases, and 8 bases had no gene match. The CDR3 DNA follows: TGTGCCATTGCGGGGGTTGGGAAAGAGACCCAGTACTTC. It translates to CAIAGVGKETQYF.

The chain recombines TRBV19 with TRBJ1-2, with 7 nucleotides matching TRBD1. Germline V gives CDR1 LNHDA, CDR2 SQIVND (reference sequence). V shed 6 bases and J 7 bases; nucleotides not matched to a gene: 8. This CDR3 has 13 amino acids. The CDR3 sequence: CASRAGGLSGYTF. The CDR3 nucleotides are TGTGCCAGTAGGGCAGGGGGACTGAGTGGCTACACCTTC.

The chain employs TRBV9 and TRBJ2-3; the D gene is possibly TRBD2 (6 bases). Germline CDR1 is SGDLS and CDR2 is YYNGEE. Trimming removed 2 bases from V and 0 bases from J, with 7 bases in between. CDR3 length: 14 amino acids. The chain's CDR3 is CASSVSGSTDTQYF. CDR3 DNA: TGTGCCAGCAGCGTGAGCGGGAGCACAGATACGCAGTATTTT.

CDR3 in DNA: TGTGCCATCAGTGAGTCGAGACAGGGGGTTGAAGCTTTCTTT. Translated: CAISESRQGVEAFF. This rearrangement joins TRBV10-3 to TRBJ1-1; 9 bases are shared with TRBD1. Germline assignment: CDR1 ENHRY and CDR2 SYGVKD. This CDR3 spans 14 amino acids. The J segment lost 7 bases and the V segment lost 0 bases, leaving 3 bases of the junction unmatched.

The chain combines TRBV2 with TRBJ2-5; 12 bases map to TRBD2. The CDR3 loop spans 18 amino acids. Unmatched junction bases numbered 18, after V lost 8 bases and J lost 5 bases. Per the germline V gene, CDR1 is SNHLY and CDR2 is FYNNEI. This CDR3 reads CASSDASGRAEFGETQYF. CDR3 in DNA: TGTGCCAGCTCGGACGCTAGCGGGAGGGCCGAATTCGGGGAGACCCAGTACTTC.

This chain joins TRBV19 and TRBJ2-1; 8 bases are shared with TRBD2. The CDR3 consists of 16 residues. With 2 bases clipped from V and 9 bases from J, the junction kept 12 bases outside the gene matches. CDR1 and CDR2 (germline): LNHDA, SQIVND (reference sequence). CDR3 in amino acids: CASSIIQREPPGEQFF. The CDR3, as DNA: TGTGCCAGTAGTATAATCCAGCGGGAGCCACCGGGTGAGCAGTTCTTC.

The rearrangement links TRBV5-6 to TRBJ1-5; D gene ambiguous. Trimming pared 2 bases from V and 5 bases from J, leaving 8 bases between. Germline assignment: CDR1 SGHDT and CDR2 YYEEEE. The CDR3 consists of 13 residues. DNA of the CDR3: TGTGCCAGCAGCTTCGGAGGAGATCAGCCCCAGCATTTT. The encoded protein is CASSFGGDQPQHF.

DNA for the CDR3: TGTGCCTGGAGTGTAGGGGGGAATCAGCCCCAGCATTTT. Protein sequence: CAWSVGGNQPQHF. The genes are TRBV30 and TRBJ1-5; D perhaps matches TRBD1 (6 bases). V was cut by 0 bases and J by 4 bases, with 7 bases left in between. The V gene's germline CDR1 is GTSNPN and CDR2 SVGIG (reference sequence). The CDR3 runs 13 residues.

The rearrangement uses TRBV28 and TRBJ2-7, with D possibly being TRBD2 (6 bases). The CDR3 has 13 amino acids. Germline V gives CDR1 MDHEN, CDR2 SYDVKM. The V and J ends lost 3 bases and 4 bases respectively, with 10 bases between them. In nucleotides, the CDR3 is TGTGCCAGCAGTTTTTACGGGGGATACGAGCAGTACTTC. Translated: CASSFYGGYEQYF.

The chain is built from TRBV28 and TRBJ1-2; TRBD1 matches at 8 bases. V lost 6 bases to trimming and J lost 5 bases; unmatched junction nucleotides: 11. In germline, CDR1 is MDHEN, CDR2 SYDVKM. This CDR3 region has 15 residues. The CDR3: CASSPPEQGGYGYTF. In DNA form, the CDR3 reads TGTGCCAGCAGCCCTCCCGAACAGGGGGGATATGGCTACACCTTC.

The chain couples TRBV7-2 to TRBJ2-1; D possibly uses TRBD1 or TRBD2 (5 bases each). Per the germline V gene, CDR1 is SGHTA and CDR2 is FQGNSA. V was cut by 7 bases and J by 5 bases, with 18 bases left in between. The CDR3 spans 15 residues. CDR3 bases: TGTGCCAGCATCCAATATACCGGGGCCGACAATGAGCAGTTCTTC. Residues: CASIQYTGADNEQFF.

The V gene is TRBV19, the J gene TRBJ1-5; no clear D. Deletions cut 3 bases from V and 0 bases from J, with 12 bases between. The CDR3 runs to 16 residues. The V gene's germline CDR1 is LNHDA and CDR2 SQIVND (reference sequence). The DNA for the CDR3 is TGTGCCAGTAGTATCGGGTTAATCGATAGCAATCAGCCCCAGCATTTT. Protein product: CASSIGLIDSNQPQHF.

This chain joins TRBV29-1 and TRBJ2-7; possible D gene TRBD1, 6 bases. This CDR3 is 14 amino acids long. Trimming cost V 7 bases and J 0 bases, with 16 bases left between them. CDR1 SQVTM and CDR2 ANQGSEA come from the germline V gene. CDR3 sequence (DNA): TGCAGCGGGATTACAGGGTCCCGCTCCTACGAGCAGTACTTC. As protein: CSGITGSRSYEQYF.

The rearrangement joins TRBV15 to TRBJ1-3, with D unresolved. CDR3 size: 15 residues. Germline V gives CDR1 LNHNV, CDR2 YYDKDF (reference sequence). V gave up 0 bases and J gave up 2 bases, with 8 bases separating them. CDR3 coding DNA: TGTGCCACCAGCAGAGATCCCCGCCCTGGAAACACCATATATTTT. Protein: CATSRDPRPGNTIYF.

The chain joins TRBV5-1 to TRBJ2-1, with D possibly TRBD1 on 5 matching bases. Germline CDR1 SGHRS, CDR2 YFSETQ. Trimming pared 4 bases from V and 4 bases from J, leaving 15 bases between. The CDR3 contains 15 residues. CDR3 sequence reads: CASSPGSRGYNEQFF. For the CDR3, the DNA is TGCGCCAGCAGCCCCGGTAGTAGGGGATACAATGAGCAGTTCTTC.

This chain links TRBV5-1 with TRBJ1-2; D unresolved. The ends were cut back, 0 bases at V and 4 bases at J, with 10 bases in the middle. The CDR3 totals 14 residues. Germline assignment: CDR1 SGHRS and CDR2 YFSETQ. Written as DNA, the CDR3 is TGCGCCAGCAGCTTGGAAGGATTTTCCTATGGCTACACCTTC. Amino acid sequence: CASSLEGFSYGYTF.

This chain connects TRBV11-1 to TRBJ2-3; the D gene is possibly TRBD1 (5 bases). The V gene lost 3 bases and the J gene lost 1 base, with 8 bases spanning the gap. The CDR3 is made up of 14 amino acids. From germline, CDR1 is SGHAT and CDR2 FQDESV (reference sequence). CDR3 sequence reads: CASSFLRGTDTQYF. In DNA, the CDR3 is TGTGCCAGCAGCTTCCTCAGGGGCACAGATACGCAGTATTTT.